A single sample gave rise to the 29 T cell receptor beta chains below, sequenced in a study of tumor-infiltrating lymphocytes in primary liver carcinoma. Reverse transcription of roughly 0.5 ug total RNA with a constant-region primer produced TCR beta cDNA. What produced the TCR beta libraries was three nested multiplex PCR rounds using slightly modified ARM-PCR. The study ran its first two PCR rounds for about 11 cycles each, using TRBV1-TRBV30 forward primers and a C-beta reverse primer. TCRdb re-called the multiplex PCR reads with MiXCR, one entry per CDR3 protein. Of roughly 80,000 distinct CDR3 sequences in the sample, 65% to 80% were seen once. Co-extraction yielded RNA and DNA from around 20-30 mg of unsorted bulk tissue. The sequencing input was liver tumor tissue from sampling region 1. Subset described: tumor region T1, superior pole. The receptors were sampled from a man aged 40-49 years with primary liver carcinoma and hepatitis B virus infection.

This clonotype was picked up a small number of times. A much larger clone lies a single base off, so this may be a read error. V gene TRBV6-5 combines with J gene TRBJ1-4; tentative D call: TRBD1 (6 bases). Germline values: CDR1 MNHEY, CDR2 SVGAGI. This CDR3 region has 15 residues. The CDR3 sequence: CASSYLGHTNERLFF. The CDR3 bases are TGTGCCAGCAGTTACCTGGGACACACGAATGAAAGACTGTTTTTT.

This clonotype was seen many times. This chain joins TRBV30 and TRBJ2-5, with a tentative D call TRBD2 (5 bases). Germline V gene sequence: CDR1 GTSNPN, CDR2 SVGIG (reference sequence). The CDR3 consists of 15 residues. Between the trimmed V and J ends, which lost 3 bases and 2 bases, there was a span of 16 bases. The CDR3 sequence is CAWRAVGRGQETQYF. In nucleotides, the CDR3 is TGTGCCTGGAGGGCCGTTGGACGGGGACAAGAGACCCAGTACTTC.

With respect to this clonotype: The junction differs from germline at one of its ends, possibly a read error. V gene TRBV6-5 combines with J gene TRBJ1-4; D not resolved. The CDR3 spans 14 residues. Germline V CDR1 and CDR2: MNHEY, SVGAGI. The CDR3 DNA sequence: TGTGCCAGCTGTTACGACGGACTGGGTGAAAAACTGATTTTT. Protein product: CASCYDGLGEKLIF.

Concerning this clonotype: Germline is not matched at one junction end, which may reflect a read error. The chain combines TRBV11-2 with TRBJ2-5, with TRBD1 matching 9 bases. This CDR3 region has 15 residues. CDR1 is SGHAT and CDR2 is FQNNGV in the germline V gene. DNA for the CDR3: TGTGCCAGCAGCTTCCTCGGACAGGGGAGAGAGTCCCCGCACTTC. This translates into CASSFLGQGRESPHF.

Turning to this clonotype: The junction departs from germline at one end; a sequencing error may be responsible. The rearrangement links TRBV5-1 to TRBJ2-6; 7 bases match TRBD1. The germline V gene encodes CDR1 SGHRS and CDR2 YFSETQ. The length of the CDR3 is 18 residues. This CDR3 reads CANSLEVGGIGRANVLTF. The CDR3 DNA reads as TGCGCCAACAGCTTGGAGGTAGGGGGCATAGGAAGGGCCAACGTCCTGACTTTC.

About this clonotype: Germline and junction disagree at one end, which may indicate a read error. The chain carries TRBV11-2 and TRBJ2-2; 7 bases line up with TRBD1. CDR3 length: 16 residues. Germline V gene lookup returns CDR1 SGHAT and CDR2 FQNNGV. In DNA form, the CDR3 reads TGTGCCAACAGTTTAGAACCGACAGGGATCACCGGGGAGCCGTTTTTT. Translated: CANSLEPTGITGEPFF. The full variable domain, rest sourced from reference TRBV11-2 and TRBJ2-2, is EAGVAQSPRYKIIEKRQSVAFWCNPISGHATLYWYQQILGQGPKLLIQFQNNGVVDDSQLPKDRFSAERLKGVDSTLKIQPAKLEDSAVYLCANSLEPTGITGEPFFGEGSRLTVL.

This clonotype counts as medium-sized (0.01 to 0.1%). The V gene is TRBV11-2, the J gene TRBJ2-7, with D hard to call. V dropped 3 bases and J dropped 0 bases, with 9 bases sitting between them. CDR1 and CDR2 (germline): SGHAT, FQNNGV. The CDR3 contains 14 residues. The CDR3 nucleotides read TGTGCCAGCAGCTTGGGGTTCAGCTCCTACGAGCAGTACTTC. Its translation is CASSLGFSSYEQYF.

A remark on this clonotype: Compared with germline, one end of the junction differs, possibly owing to a read error. The gene calls are TRBV4-1 and TRBJ1-3, with D hard to call. This CDR3 comprises 13 residues. Germline V gives CDR1 MGHRA, CDR2 YSYEKL. The CDR3 is CASGHVGGNTIYF. The CDR3 DNA is TGCGCCAGCGGCCATGTAGGCGGAAACACCATATATTTT.

By share, this clonotype ranks as medium-sized. J is TRBJ2-7 and V is TRBV6-5; 10 nucleotides line up with TRBD1. The CDR3 covers 14 residues. Germline assignment: CDR1 MNHEY and CDR2 SVGAGI. V trimming: 0 bases; J trimming: 6 bases; junction bases outside the gene matches: 2. Here the CDR3 reads CASSYSGQGGEQYF. The CDR3 DNA reads as TGTGCCAGCAGTTACTCTGGACAGGGGGGCGAGCAGTACTTC.

On this clonotype: One junction end disagrees with the germline gene, perhaps due to a read error. This chain links TRBV19 with TRBJ2-7, with D possibly matching TRBD1 (6 bases). The germline gives CDR1 LNHDA, CDR2 SQIVND (reference sequence). The CDR3 has 13 residues. CDR3 loop: CANRLDRTYELYF. The CDR3 DNA sequence: TGTGCCAATAGACTTGACAGGACCTACGAGCTGTACTTC.

This chain uses TRBV6-5 with TRBJ1-2; 7 bases align to TRBD1. The length of the CDR3 is 14 residues. Germline CDR1 MNHEY, CDR2 SVGAGI. The CDR3 protein is CTNRLSDRDNGYTF. Written as DNA, the CDR3 is TGTACCAACAGGCTCAGCGACAGGGACAATGGCTACACCTTC.

Note on this clonotype: A much larger clonotype is one base distant, so this may be a read error. This chain links TRBV28 with TRBJ2-1; TRBD1 aligns across 7 bases. The CDR3 consists of 11 residues. The germline gives CDR1 MDHEN, CDR2 SYDVKM. V lost 5 bases, J lost 9 bases, and 1 base stayed unmatched. The CDR3 DNA sequence: TGTGCCAGCAGTCCAGGGGGTGAGCAGTTCTTC. It yields the protein CASSPGGEQFF.

Comment on this clonotype: At one boundary the junction diverges from the germline segment, which might be a read error. The chain carries TRBV12-3 or TRBV12-4 and TRBJ1-1; D is ambiguous. This CDR3 region has 14 residues. The CDR3: CASNLGPPNTEAFF. The DNA of the CDR3 is TGTGCCAGCAATTTAGGACCGCCGAACACTGAAGCTTTCTTT.

Of note for this clonotype: At one boundary the junction diverges from the germline segment, which might be a read error. The CDR3 DNA reads TGTGCCAGCAGCATTAGCGGGAGGGCCGGCACTGATATGCAGTATTTT. The encoded protein is CASSISGRAGTDMQYF. The rearrangement joins TRBV5-5 to TRBJ2-3, with 11 nucleotides matching TRBD2. Germline CDR1 is SGHKS and CDR2 is YYEKEE (reference sequence). This CDR3 is built from 16 residues.

The rearrangement links TRBV4-1 to TRBJ2-1; TRBD2 matches 8 bases. The V gene's germline CDR1 is MGHRA and CDR2 YSYEKL. The junction had 8 bases not matched to a gene; V was cut back by 4 bases and J by 6 bases. The CDR3 runs to 15 residues. The DNA for the CDR3 is TGCGCCAGCAGCCGAGTTAGCGGGACGTGCAATGAGCAGTTCTTC. This gives the protein CASSRVSGTCNEQFF.

The chain is built from TRBV11-2 and TRBJ1-1; D is uncertain. Trimming pared 7 bases from V and 3 bases from J, leaving 18 bases between. CDR3 size: 15 residues. Germline assignment: CDR1 SGHAT and CDR2 FQNNGV. The CDR3 sequence: CASKKTHLDYTEAFF. CDR3 sequence (DNA): TGTGCCAGCAAGAAGACCCACCTAGATTACACTGAAGCTTTCTTT.

This clonotype was recorded many times. This chain connects TRBV6-6 to TRBJ1-2; D gene uncertain. V lost 0 bases and J 6 bases, leaving 14 bases between the germline ends. Germline CDR1 MNHNY, CDR2 SVGAGI (reference sequence). This CDR3 comprises 15 residues. CDR3 nucleotide sequence: TGTGCCAGCAGTTACTCGCTCCTGGTAGAACATGGCTACACCTTC. Translation: CASSYSLLVEHGYTF.

CDR3 amino acids: CASNFYGRGTYEQYF. Written as DNA, the CDR3 is TGTGCCAGCAACTTCTACGGCAGGGGTACCTACGAGCAGTACTTC. J is TRBJ2-7 and V is TRBV7-9, with D maybe TRBD1 (6 bases). The CDR3 is 15 residues long. Trimming removed 7 bases from V and 2 bases from J, with 18 bases in between. Germline CDR1 is SEHNR and CDR2 is FQNEAQ (reference sequence).

Details on this clonotype: Mismatch with germline at one junction end may stem from a read error. Here the CDR3 DNA reads TGTGCCATCAGTTGCGCCTCAGACGGGACAGGGGAGCATTACTTC. Protein sequence: CAISCASDGTGEHYF. This sequence joins TRBV6-5 and TRBJ2-7, with TRBD1 identical over 10 bases. From germline, CDR1 is MNHEY and CDR2 SVGAGI. The CDR3 length is 15 residues.

This clonotype is judged medium-sized. CDR3 protein: CASSLGLGLPTHEQFF. The CDR3 DNA sequence: TGTGCCAGCAGCTTAGGCCTGGGACTTCCTACGCATGAGCAGTTCTTC. V usage is TRBV11-1 and J usage is TRBJ2-1, with D possibly TRBD2 on 6 matching bases. CDR3 size: 16 residues. Germline V gives CDR1 SGHAT, CDR2 FQDESV (reference sequence). V lost 1 base, J lost 8 bases, and 18 bases lay in between.

A word on this clonotype: It is likely a read error, because the conserved phenylalanine at the end of the CDR3 is missing. V gene TRBV29-1 combines with J gene TRBJ2-1; the match to TRBD2 covers 11 bases. Germline values: CDR1 SQVTM, CDR2 ANQGSEA. The CDR3 has 16 residues. V lost 2 bases, J lost 2 bases, and 5 bases stayed unmatched. The DNA of the CDR3 is TGCAGCGTTGAACTCCTGACTAGCGGGGCCTACAATGAGCAGTTCCTC. Protein: CSVELLTSGAYNEQFL.

This clonotype was detected a few times. A single base separates this from a much larger clone, so it may be a read error. Because it lacks the conserved phenylalanine or tryptophan at the end, this CDR3 is likely a read error. The chain has TRBV5-8 and TRBJ1-1; 7 bases are a match to TRBD1. CDR3 size: 14 residues. The germline gives CDR1 SGHTS, CDR2 YDEGEE. The V gene end was trimmed by 0 bases and the J gene end by 7 bases; junction bases not matched to a gene: 6. The CDR3 DNA sequence: TGTGCCAGCAGCTTGGGACAGGGATTTGTTGAAGCTTTCCTT. This sequence encodes CASSLGQGFVEAFL.

This clonotype was recorded only once. Its ends do not fully match the called genes, so a read error is possible. The chain carries TRBV29-1 and TRBJ2-7, with D tentatively TRBD1 (5 bases). CDR1 is SQVTM, CDR2 ANQGSEA, per germline. The CDR3 runs 14 residues. CDR3 protein: CSISDGAGSNERYF. CDR3 DNA sequence: TGCAGCATCTCCGATGGGGCAGGGTCAAACGAGCGGTACTTC.

This clonotype has a handful of counts. No conserved phenylalanine or tryptophan ends this CDR3, so it is likely a read error. The genes are TRBV5-4 and TRBJ2-7; unclear D gene. V was shortened by 4 bases and J by 2 bases, with 10 bases between the two germline ends. This CDR3 is 13 amino acids long. CDR1 SGHNT and CDR2 YYREEE come from the germline V gene (reference sequence). This CDR3 reads CASSPGYTYEQYL. The CDR3 DNA follows: TGTGCCAGCAGCCCGGGCTATACCTACGAGCAGTACCTC.

Notes on this clonotype: A much more abundant neighbour one base away suggests this may be a read error. This rearrangement joins TRBV5-1 to TRBJ1-2; D remains unclear. The V end was cut by 0 bases, the J end by 2 bases, with 5 bases between. This CDR3 spans 13 amino acids. Germline lookup yields CDR1 SGHRS and CDR2 YFSETQ. Written as DNA, the CDR3 is TGCGCCAGCAGCTTGGTAGGGAACTATGGCTACACCTTC. It yields the protein CASSLVGNYGYTF.

Here the CDR3 DNA reads TGTGCCAGTAGTGCAAATCACAGGGGGCGCGGCACTGAAGCTTTCTTT. Protein: CASSANHRGRGTEAFF. The chain combines TRBV19 with TRBJ1-1; 9 bases fit TRBD1. The CDR3 is 16 amino acids. The V gene end was trimmed by 5 bases and the J gene end by 4 bases; junction bases not matched to a gene: 11. The germline V gene encodes CDR1 LNHDA and CDR2 SQIVND (reference sequence).

The V gene is TRBV15, the J gene TRBJ2-7; TRBD2 is a possible D gene (7 bases). This CDR3 contains 15 residues. Trimming pared 0 bases from V and 4 bases from J, leaving 13 bases between. Germline CDR1 and CDR2: LNHNV and YYDKDF (reference sequence). CDR3 protein: CATSREGRGAYEQYF. The CDR3 coding sequence is TGTGCCACCAGCAGAGAAGGACGGGGGGCTTACGAGCAGTACTTC.

A remark on this clonotype: A much more abundant neighbour one base away suggests this may be a read error. CDR3 nucleotide sequence: TGCGCCAGCAGCTTGGCCCAGGGATGCCAAGAGACCCAGTACTTC. Its protein product is CASSLAQGCQETQYF. The chain recombines TRBV5-1 with TRBJ2-5, with TRBD1 as a possible D gene (5 bases). CDR3 size: 15 residues. V gave up 0 bases and J gave up 1 base, with 10 bases separating them. Germline CDR1 SGHRS, CDR2 YFSETQ.

In its sample, this clonotype was seen many times. The chain joins TRBV6-5 to TRBJ2-5; D may match TRBD1 or TRBD2 (5 bases each). V shed 0 bases and J shed 2 bases, with 7 bases lying between them. The germline CDR1 and CDR2 sequences are MNHEY and SVGAGI. The CDR3 has 14 amino acids. The CDR3 coding sequence is TGTGCCAGCAGTTACTCCGGGACGCAAGAGACCCAGTACTTC. It is translated as CASSYSGTQETQYF.